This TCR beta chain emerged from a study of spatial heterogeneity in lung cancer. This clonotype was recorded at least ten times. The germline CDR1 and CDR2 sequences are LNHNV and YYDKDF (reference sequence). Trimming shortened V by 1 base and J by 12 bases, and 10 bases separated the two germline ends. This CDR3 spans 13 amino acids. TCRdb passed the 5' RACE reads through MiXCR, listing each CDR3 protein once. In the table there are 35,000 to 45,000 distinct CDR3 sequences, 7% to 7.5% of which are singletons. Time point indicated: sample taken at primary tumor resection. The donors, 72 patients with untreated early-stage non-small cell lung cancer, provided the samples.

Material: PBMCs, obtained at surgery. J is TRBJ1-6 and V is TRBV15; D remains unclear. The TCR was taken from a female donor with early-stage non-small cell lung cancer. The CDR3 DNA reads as TGTGCCACCAGCAGAGGCCCGGGAGAACCCCTCCACTTT. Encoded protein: CATSRGPGEPLHF.